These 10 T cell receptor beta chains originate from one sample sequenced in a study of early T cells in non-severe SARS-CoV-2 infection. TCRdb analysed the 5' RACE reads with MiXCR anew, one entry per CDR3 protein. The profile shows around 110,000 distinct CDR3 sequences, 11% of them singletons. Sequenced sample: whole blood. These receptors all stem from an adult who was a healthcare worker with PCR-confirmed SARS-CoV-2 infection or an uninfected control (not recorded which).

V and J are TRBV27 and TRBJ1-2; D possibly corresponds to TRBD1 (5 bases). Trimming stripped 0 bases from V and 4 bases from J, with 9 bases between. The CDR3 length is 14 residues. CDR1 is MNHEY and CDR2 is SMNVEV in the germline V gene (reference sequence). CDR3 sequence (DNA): TGTGCCAGCAGTTTATCGGGCAGGGCCTATGGCTACACCTTC. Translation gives CASSLSGRAYGYTF.

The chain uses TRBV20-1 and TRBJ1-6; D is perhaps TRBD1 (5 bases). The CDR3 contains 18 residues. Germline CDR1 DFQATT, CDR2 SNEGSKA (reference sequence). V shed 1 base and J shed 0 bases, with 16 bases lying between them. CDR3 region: CSARGGKDTFSYNSPLHF. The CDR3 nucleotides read TGCAGTGCTAGAGGGGGGAAAGACACCTTCTCCTATAATTCACCCCTCCACTTT.

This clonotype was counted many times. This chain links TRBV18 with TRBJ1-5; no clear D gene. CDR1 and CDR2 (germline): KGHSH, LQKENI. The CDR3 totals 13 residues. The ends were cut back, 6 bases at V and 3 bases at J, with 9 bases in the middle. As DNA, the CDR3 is TGTGCCAGCTCCCTCGACAACAATCAGCCCCAGCATTTT. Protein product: CASSLDNNQPQHF.

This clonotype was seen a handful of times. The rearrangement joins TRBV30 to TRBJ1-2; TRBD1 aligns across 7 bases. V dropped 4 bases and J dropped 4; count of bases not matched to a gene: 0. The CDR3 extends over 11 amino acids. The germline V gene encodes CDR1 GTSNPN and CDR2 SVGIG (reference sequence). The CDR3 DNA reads TGTGCCTGGACAGGGGGCTATGGCTACACCTTC. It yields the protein CAWTGGYGYTF.

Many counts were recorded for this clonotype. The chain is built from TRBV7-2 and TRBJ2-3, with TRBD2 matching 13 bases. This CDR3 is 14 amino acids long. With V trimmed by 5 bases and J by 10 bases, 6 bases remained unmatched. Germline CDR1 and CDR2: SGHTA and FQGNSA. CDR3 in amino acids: CASSPGLAGRSQYF. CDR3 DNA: TGTGCCAGCAGCCCGGGACTAGCGGGAAGGTCGCAGTATTTT.

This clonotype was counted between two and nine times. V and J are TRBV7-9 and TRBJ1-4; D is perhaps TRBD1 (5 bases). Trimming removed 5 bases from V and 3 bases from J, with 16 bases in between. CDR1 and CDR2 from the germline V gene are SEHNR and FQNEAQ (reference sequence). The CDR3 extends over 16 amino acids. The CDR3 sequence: CASSPGRTTANEKLFF. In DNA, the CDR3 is TGTGCCAGCAGCCCCGGCCGGACAACCGCTAATGAAAAACTGTTTTTT.

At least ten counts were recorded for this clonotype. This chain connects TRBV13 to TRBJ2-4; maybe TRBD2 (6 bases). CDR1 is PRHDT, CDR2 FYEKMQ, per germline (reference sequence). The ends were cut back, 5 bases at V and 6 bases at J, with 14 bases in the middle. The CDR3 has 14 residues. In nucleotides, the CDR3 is TGTGCCAGCAGCCGACGGGGGTCGGTAAACATTCAGTACTTC. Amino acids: CASSRRGSVNIQYF.

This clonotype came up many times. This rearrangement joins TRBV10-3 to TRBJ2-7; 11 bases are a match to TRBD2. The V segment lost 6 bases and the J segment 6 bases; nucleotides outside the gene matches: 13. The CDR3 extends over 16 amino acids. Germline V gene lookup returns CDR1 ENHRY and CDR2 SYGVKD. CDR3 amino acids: CAIRTGYGTSGFEQYF. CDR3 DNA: TGTGCCATCAGGACGGGGTACGGGACTAGCGGCTTCGAGCAGTACTTC.

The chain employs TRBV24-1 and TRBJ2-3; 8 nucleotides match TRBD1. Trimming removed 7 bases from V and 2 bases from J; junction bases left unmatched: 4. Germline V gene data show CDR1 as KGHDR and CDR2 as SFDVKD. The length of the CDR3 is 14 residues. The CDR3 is CATREGQDTDTQYF. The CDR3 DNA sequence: TGTGCCACCAGGGAGGGACAGGACACAGATACGCAGTATTTT.

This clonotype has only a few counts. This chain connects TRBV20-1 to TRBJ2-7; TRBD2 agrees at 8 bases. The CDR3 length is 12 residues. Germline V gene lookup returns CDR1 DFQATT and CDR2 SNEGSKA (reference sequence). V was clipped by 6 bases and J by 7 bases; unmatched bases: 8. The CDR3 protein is CSAAAGVREQYF. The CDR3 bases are TGCAGTGCGGCAGCGGGAGTTCGGGAGCAGTACTTC.